This T cell receptor (beta chain) comes out of a study of Tregs in tolerant kidney transplant recipients. Study-level results: The small number of patients limits these findings pending further validation. The most relevant donor-specific Treg TCRbeta repertoire apparently came from expansion with activated donor B cells.

Assay used: immunoSEQ multiplex PCR; TCRdb lists only in-frame clones, some missing. The repertoire holds 85,000 to 100,000 clones, with roughly 93% as singletons. On this clone: What it binds is unknown.

This CDR3 is 17 amino acids long. The J segment lost 2 bases and the V segment lost 5 bases, leaving 11 bases of the junction unmatched. Germline V CDR1 and CDR2: SGHVS, FNYEAQ. This clonotype was obtained from a human donor who received a combined kidney and bone marrow transplant. The rearrangement uses TRBV7-6 and TRBJ2-2; 7 bases are a match to TRBD1. This material consisted of CD4+ T cells from blood, taken before the transplant. The CDR3 DNA reads as TGTGCCAGCAGCCTAGACAGGGCAGGGGGAAACACCGGGGAGCTGTTTTTT. Translation: CASSLDRAGGNTGELFF. Filled out from reference TRBV7-6 and TRBJ2-2, the complete variable domain reads GAGVSQSPRYKVTKRGQDVALRCDPISGHVSLYWYRQALGQGPEFLTYFNYEAQQDKSGLPNDRFSAERPEGSISTLTIQRTEQRDSAMYRCASSLDRAGGNTGELFFGEGSRLTVL.